A single sample gave rise to the 9 T cell receptor beta chains below, sequenced in a study of CD8+ T cells in alopecia areata. RNA extraction was followed by reverse transcription into cDNA, which acted as the sequencing template. Sequencing was performed with immunoSEQ multiplex PCR; in TCRdb, only in-frame clones are kept and a portion is missing. Of approximately 29,000 clones in the sample, over 65% were seen once. The sequenced sample was NKG2D-low CD8+ T cells sorted from blood. These receptors were obtained from a human donor with alopecia areata.

V usage is TRBV5-1 and J usage is TRBJ2-7; D perhaps matches TRBD2 (6 bases). In germline, CDR1 is SGHRS, CDR2 YFSETQ. The CDR3 sequence is 13 residues long. Trimming cost V 4 bases and J 3 bases, with 11 bases left between them. The CDR3 region has the DNA TGCGCCAGCAGCCCCGGGGGAAACTACGAGCAGTACTTC. Its translation is CASSPGGNYEQYF. The full variable domain, rest sourced from reference TRBV5-1 and TRBJ2-7, is KAGVTQTPRYLIKTRGQQVTLSCSPISGHRSVSWYQQTPGQGLQFLFEYFSETQRNKGNFPGRFSGRQFSNSRSEMNVSTLELGDSALYLCASSPGGNYEQYFGPGTRLTVT.

A few counts support this clone. The V call is TRBV4-1, the J call TRBJ2-1; D possibly corresponds to TRBD2 (6 bases). V was shortened by 1 base and J by 5 bases, with 9 bases between the two germline ends. This CDR3 is built from 14 residues. Germline V CDR1 and CDR2: MGHRA, YSYEKL. In nucleotides, the CDR3 is TGCGCCAGCAGCCAAGTCGGCGGGAACAATGAGCAGTTCTTC. Its protein product is CASSQVGGNNEQFF.

CDR3 sequence (DNA): TGCAGCGTGGTACCCGGACAGTTCTACAATGAGCAGTTCTTC. Its protein is CSVVPGQFYNEQFF. The chain carries TRBV29-1 and TRBJ2-1, with D possibly matching TRBD1 (6 bases). The CDR3 extends over 14 amino acids. Per the germline V gene, CDR1 is SQVTM and CDR2 is ANQGSEA. Trimming stripped 6 bases from V and 3 bases from J, with 15 bases between.

The chain combines TRBV4-1 with TRBJ2-1, with a possible D match to TRBD2 (6 bases). V was pared by 4 bases and J by 8 bases, with 18 bases between. From germline, CDR1 is MGHRA and CDR2 YSYEKL. The CDR3 is made up of 15 amino acids. CDR3 loop: CASSPRDSTGDEQFF. In DNA, the CDR3 is TGCGCCAGCAGCCCGCGGGACTCCACAGGCGATGAGCAGTTCTTC.

The CDR3 sequence is CASSFLPINYGYTF. CDR3 in DNA: TGTGCCAGCAGTTTTCTCCCCATTAACTATGGCTACACCTTC. This chain uses TRBV27 with TRBJ1-2; no definite D call. CDR1 and CDR2 (germline): MNHEY, SMNVEV (reference sequence). The CDR3 totals 14 residues. Trimming took off 3 bases at V and 1 base at J, with 9 bases between the two ends.

V usage is TRBV4-2 and J usage is TRBJ2-5, with a weak D call TRBD1 (6 bases). V lost 0 bases, J lost 4 bases, and 9 bases lay in between. The CDR3 loop spans 14 amino acids. Germline CDR1 reads LGHNA; CDR2 reads YNFKEQ. CDR3 DNA sequence: TGTGCCAGCAGCCAAGATCCAGGGGCAGAGACCCAGTACTTC. Translation gives CASSQDPGAETQYF.

This clone appeared a single time. This rearrangement joins TRBV5-1 to TRBJ2-1, with TRBD1 identical over 10 bases. There are 15 residues in the CDR3. CDR1 SGHRS and CDR2 YFSETQ come from the germline V gene. V shed 4 bases, J shed 3 bases, and the junction held 4 bases outside the gene matches. CDR3 loop: CASSDGTGVYNEQFF. The CDR3 nucleotides read TGCGCCAGCAGCGACGGGACAGGGGTCTACAATGAGCAGTTCTTC.

This CDR3 is CSVSRGGPQETQYF. CDR3 bases: TGCAGCGTTTCCCGCGGGGGGCCCCAAGAGACCCAGTACTTC. The rearrangement links TRBV29-1 to TRBJ2-5; 8 bases match TRBD2. The germline CDR1 and CDR2 sequences are SQVTM and ANQGSEA. V lost 5 bases and J lost 1; bases outside the gene matches: 6. The CDR3 length is 14 residues.

This chain uses TRBV6-7 with TRBJ2-5, with D possibly being TRBD2 (6 bases). TRBV6-7 is sorted into the ORF group, with uncertain function. V lost 2 bases, J lost 4 bases, and 17 bases lay in between. The CDR3 spans 16 residues. CDR3 residues: CASSYVGSGASETQYF. The CDR3, as DNA: TGTGCCAGCAGTTACGTGGGTAGCGGCGCTTCAGAGACCCAGTACTTC.